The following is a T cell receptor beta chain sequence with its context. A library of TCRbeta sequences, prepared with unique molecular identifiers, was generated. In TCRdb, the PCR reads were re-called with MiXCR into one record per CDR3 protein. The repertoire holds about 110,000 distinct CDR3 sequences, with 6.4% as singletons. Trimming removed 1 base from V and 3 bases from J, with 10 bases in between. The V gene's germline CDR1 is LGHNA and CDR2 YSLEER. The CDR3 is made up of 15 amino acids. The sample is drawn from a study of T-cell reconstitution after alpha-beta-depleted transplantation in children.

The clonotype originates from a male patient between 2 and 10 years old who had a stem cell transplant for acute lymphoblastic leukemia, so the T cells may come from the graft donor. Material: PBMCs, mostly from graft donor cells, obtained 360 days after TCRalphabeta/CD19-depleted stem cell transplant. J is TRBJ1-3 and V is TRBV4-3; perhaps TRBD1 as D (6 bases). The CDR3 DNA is TGCGCCAGCAGCCAAGGAACAGGGAATGGAAACACCATATATTTT. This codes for CASSQGTGNGNTIYF.